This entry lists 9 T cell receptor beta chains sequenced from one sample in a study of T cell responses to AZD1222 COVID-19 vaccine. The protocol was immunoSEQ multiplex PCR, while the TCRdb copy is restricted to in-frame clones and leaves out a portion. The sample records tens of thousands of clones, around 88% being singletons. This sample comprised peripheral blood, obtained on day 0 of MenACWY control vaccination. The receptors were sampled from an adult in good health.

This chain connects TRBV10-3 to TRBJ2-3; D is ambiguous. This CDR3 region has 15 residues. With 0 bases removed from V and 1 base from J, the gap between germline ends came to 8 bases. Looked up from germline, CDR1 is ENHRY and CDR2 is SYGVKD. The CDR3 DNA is TGTGCCATCAGTGAGTCATTTGGGGGCACAGATACGCAGTATTTT. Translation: CAISESFGGTDTQYF.

In nucleotides, the CDR3 is TGTGCCAGCAGTGAAGGAGGCCAGGGGAATCAGCCCCAGCATTTT. Amino acids: CASSEGGQGNQPQHF. The V call is TRBV6-1, the J call TRBJ1-5; the D gene is possibly TRBD1 (6 bases). CDR1 and CDR2 (germline): MNHNS, SASEGT. Trimming stripped 1 base from V and 4 bases from J, with 11 bases between. This CDR3 is built from 15 residues.

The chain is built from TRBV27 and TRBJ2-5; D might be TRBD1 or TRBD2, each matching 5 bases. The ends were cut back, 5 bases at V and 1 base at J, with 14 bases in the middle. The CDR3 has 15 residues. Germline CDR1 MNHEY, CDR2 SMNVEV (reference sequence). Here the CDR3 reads CASSPLGGLQETQYF. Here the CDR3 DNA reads TGTGCCAGCAGTCCCCTTGGGGGTCTCCAAGAGACCCAGTACTTC.

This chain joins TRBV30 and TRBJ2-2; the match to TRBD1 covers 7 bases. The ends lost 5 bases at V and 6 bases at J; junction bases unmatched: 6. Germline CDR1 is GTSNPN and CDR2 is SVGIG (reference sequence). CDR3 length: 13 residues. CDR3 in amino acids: CAWDRVLAGELFF. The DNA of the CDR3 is TGTGCCTGGGACAGGGTTTTGGCCGGGGAGCTGTTTTTT.

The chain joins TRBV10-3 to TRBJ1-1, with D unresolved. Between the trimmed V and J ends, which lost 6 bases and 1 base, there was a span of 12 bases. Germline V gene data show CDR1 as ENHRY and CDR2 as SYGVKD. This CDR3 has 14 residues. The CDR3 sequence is CAIRLSPENTEAFF. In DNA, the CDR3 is TGTGCCATCAGGTTGAGCCCAGAGAACACTGAAGCTTTCTTT.

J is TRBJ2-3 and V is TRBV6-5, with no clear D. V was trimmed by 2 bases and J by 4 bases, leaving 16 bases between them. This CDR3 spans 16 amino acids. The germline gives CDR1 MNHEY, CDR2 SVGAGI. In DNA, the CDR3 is TGTGCCAGCAGTTACGTCCCGACAAGACTGCCAGATACGCAGTATTTT. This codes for CASSYVPTRLPDTQYF.

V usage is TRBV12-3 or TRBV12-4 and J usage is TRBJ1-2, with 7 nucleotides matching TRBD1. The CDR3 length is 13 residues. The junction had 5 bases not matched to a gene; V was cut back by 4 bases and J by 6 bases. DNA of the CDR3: TGTGCCAGCAGTTCGACAGGGAGTGATGGCTACACCTTC. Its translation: CASSSTGSDGYTF.

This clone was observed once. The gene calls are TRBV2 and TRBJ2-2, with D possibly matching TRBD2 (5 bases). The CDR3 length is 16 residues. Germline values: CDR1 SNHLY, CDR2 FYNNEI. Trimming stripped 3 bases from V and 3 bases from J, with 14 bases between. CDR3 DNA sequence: TGTGCCAGCAGTGACCTTGGAAGGGAGTACACCGGGGAGCTGTTTTTT. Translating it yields CASSDLGREYTGELFF.

CDR3: CASSITTGAGYGYTF. The CDR3 DNA follows: TGTGCCAGCAGTATTACGACAGGGGCGGGCTATGGCTACACCTTC. The V call is TRBV6-5, the J call TRBJ1-2; 8 bases are a match to TRBD1. The junction had 9 bases not matched to a gene; V was cut back by 5 bases and J by 4 bases. Germline V gene sequence: CDR1 MNHEY, CDR2 SVGAGI. This CDR3 region has 15 residues.